Shown below are 18 T cell receptor beta chains from a single sample sequenced in a study of cytomegalovirus exposure and HLA in healthy donors. PCR was performed using 60 Vbeta and 13 Jbeta primers. TCRdb keeps only in-frame clones here, not all; method: immunoSEQ multiplex PCR. Here the sample spans 150,000 to 200,000 clones, about 85% being singletons. Sequencing was done on a sample of PBMCs. The receptors were gathered from a boy aged 2-15 years in good health and CMV-seronegative.

This chain links TRBV5-5 with TRBJ2-3, with 9 bases aligning to TRBD2. The junction had 6 bases not matched to a gene; V was cut back by 2 bases and J by 2 bases. The CDR3 is 16 residues long. In germline, CDR1 is SGHKS, CDR2 YYEKEE (reference sequence). The CDR3 protein is CASSFGSGRLTDTQYF. The CDR3 DNA is TGTGCCAGCAGCTTTGGTAGCGGGAGACTCACAGATACGCAGTATTTT.

The genes are TRBV28 and TRBJ2-6, with D perhaps matching TRBD1 (6 bases). Looked up from germline, CDR1 is MDHEN and CDR2 is SYDVKM. The CDR3 covers 17 residues. With 6 bases removed from V and 0 bases from J, the gap between germline ends came to 15 bases. The CDR3 protein is CASSSDPTGSGANVLTF. CDR3 sequence (DNA): TGTGCCAGCAGCTCCGACCCGACAGGCTCTGGGGCCAACGTCCTGACTTTC.

The chain has TRBV25-1 and TRBJ2-7; 7 nucleotides align to TRBD2. The junction had 4 bases not matched to a gene; V was cut back by 4 bases and J by 1 base. The CDR3 contains 14 residues. CDR1 and CDR2 (germline): MGHDK, SYGVNS. CDR3 region: CASSVRLASYEQYF. The CDR3 DNA is TGTGCCAGCAGTGTGAGACTAGCTTCCTACGAGCAGTACTTC.

V usage is TRBV29-1 and J usage is TRBJ2-3; maybe TRBD1 (6 bases). CDR3 length: 13 residues. The V end was cut by 6 bases, the J end by 6 bases, with 16 bases between. Germline values: CDR1 SQVTM, CDR2 ANQGSEA. The CDR3 nucleotides read TGCAGCGTACAGGACAGCTTTACCGATACGCAGTATTTT. Residues: CSVQDSFTDTQYF.

The chain combines TRBV4-1 with TRBJ2-1, with a weak D call TRBD1 (5 bases). V was trimmed by 5 bases and J by 1 base, leaving 15 bases between them. CDR3 size: 16 residues. Germline V gene data show CDR1 as MGHRA and CDR2 as YSYEKL. The CDR3 DNA reads as TGCGCCAGCAGCGCCGAAAGGGGATTATCCTACAATGAGCAGTTCTTC. As protein: CASSAERGLSYNEQFF.

This chain connects TRBV7-8 to TRBJ1-1, with D possibly being TRBD1 (5 bases). Germline loops: CDR1 SGHVS, CDR2 FQNEAQ. Deletions cut 1 base from V and 1 base from J, with 10 bases between. The CDR3 contains 15 residues. The CDR3 spells CASSLGFTGNTEAFF. DNA of the CDR3: TGTGCCAGCAGCTTAGGGTTTACAGGGAACACTGAAGCTTTCTTT.

This chain joins TRBV5-1 and TRBJ2-3, with 8 positions matching TRBD1. The CDR3 extends over 15 amino acids. J gave up 4 bases and V 1 base, and 5 bases lay outside the gene matches. Germline V gives CDR1 SGHRS, CDR2 YFSETQ. Here the CDR3 reads CASSLRGTGADTQYF. The DNA of the CDR3 is TGCGCCAGCAGCTTGCGCGGGACAGGCGCAGATACGCAGTATTTT.

The chain has TRBV6-5 and TRBJ1-4, with 8 bases lining up with TRBD1. V dropped 5 bases and J dropped 5; count of bases not matched to a gene: 7. Germline values: CDR1 MNHEY, CDR2 SVGAGI. There are 15 residues in the CDR3. Here the CDR3 reads CASSNEAGGNEKLFF. In nucleotides, the CDR3 is TGTGCCAGCAGTAACGAGGCAGGGGGCAATGAAAAACTGTTTTTT.

The chain links TRBV14 to TRBJ1-1; TRBD1 aligns across 12 bases. Trimming took 3 bases from V and 6 from J; bases not matched to a gene: 5. Looked up from germline, CDR1 is SGHDN and CDR2 is FVKESK. CDR3 length: 15 residues. CDR3 region: CASSQGTGGLAEAFF. The CDR3 DNA reads TGTGCCAGCAGCCAGGGGACAGGGGGCCTGGCTGAAGCTTTCTTT.

The chain has TRBV19 and TRBJ1-5; D is perhaps TRBD1 (5 bases). The ends were cut back, 6 bases at V and 5 bases at J, with 14 bases in the middle. The CDR3 loop spans 14 amino acids. The germline CDR1 and CDR2 sequences are LNHDA and SQIVND (reference sequence). CDR3 nucleotide sequence: TGTGCCAGTAGGCCGTTCCAGGGTGATCAGCCCCAGCATTTT. Protein: CASRPFQGDQPQHF.

This sequence joins TRBV7-8 and TRBJ1-3; 7 nucleotides line up with TRBD1. This CDR3 has 16 residues. Germline V gene sequence: CDR1 SGHVS, CDR2 FQNEAQ. With V trimmed by 6 bases and J by 0 bases, 8 bases remained unmatched. The CDR3 sequence: CASSYRTGISGNTIYF. The CDR3, as DNA: TGTGCCAGCAGTTACAGGACAGGAATCTCTGGAAACACCATATATTTT.

For this clone: No conserved phenylalanine or tryptophan ends this CDR3, so it is likely a read error. The chain uses TRBV5-1 and TRBJ2-7; D remains unclear. Trimming took off 1 base at V and 6 bases at J, with 11 bases between the two ends. CDR3 length: 13 residues. Germline V gene sequence: CDR1 SGHRS, CDR2 YFSETQ. The CDR3 bases are TGCGCCAGCAGCTTGACAAGATTGGGCGAGCAGTACCTC. Encoded protein: CASSLTRLGEQYL.

The chain joins TRBV2 to TRBJ1-4; TRBD1 agrees at 9 bases. The CDR3 length is 16 residues. V was clipped by 9 bases and J by 1 base; unmatched bases: 9. Per germline, CDR1 SNHLY and CDR2 FYNNEI. CDR3 protein: CARSQGASGTNEKLFF. CDR3 bases: TGTGCCAGGTCACAGGGGGCGAGTGGAACTAATGAAAAACTGTTTTTT.

The chain recombines TRBV6-1 with TRBJ1-2; 9 positions match TRBD1. The CDR3 runs 13 residues. V lost 7 bases and J lost 7; bases outside the gene matches: 7. CDR1 and CDR2 (germline): MNHNS, SASEGT. The DNA of the CDR3 is TGTGCCAGCAAAAAGGACAGGGGAGGTGGCTACACCTTC. Its protein product is CASKKDRGGGYTF.

This clone occurred a few times. This chain joins TRBV14 and TRBJ2-5; no reliable D call. CDR3 length equals 15 residues. The V end was cut by 6 bases, the J end by 2 bases, with 16 bases between. From germline, CDR1 is SGHDN and CDR2 FVKESK. CDR3 sequence reads: CASSLLALPQETQYF. CDR3 bases: TGTGCCAGCAGTCTCCTGGCCTTGCCACAAGAGACCCAGTACTTC. Full variable domain (missing parts from reference TRBV14 and TRBJ2-5): EAGVTQFPSHSVIEKGQTVTLRCDPISGHDNLYWYRRVMGKEIKFLLHFVKESKQDESGMPNNRFLAERTGGTYSTLKVQPAELEDSGVYFCASSLLALPQETQYFGPGTRLLVL.

There are a few counts of this clone. The rearrangement links TRBV5-1 to TRBJ2-5; TRBD2 is a possible D gene (6 bases). Trimming took 3 bases from V and 5 from J, leaving 17 bases between them. This CDR3 comprises 15 residues. Germline loops: CDR1 SGHRS, CDR2 YFSETQ. Here the CDR3 DNA reads TGCGCCAGCAGCTCTCGGCGCGGGGCTCGGGAGACCCAGTACTTC. Its translation: CASSSRRGARETQYF.

The V gene is TRBV13, the J gene TRBJ2-5; perhaps TRBD2 as D (5 bases). The CDR3 is 12 amino acids. V was pared by 5 bases and J by 5 bases, with 9 bases between. CDR1 PRHDT and CDR2 FYEKMQ come from the germline V gene (reference sequence). CDR3 loop: CASSQTRETQYF. As DNA, the CDR3 is TGTGCCAGCAGCCAAACTAGGGAGACCCAGTACTTC. Combining the CDR3 with reference TRBV13 and TRBJ2-5 gives the whole variable domain AAGVIQSPRHLIKEKRETATLKCYPIPRHDTVYWYQQGPGQDPQFLISFYEKMQSDKGSIPDRFSAQQFSDYHSELNMSSLELGDSALYFCASSQTRETQYFGPGTRLLVL.

The J gene is TRBJ2-7, the V gene TRBV7-6; 12 bases agree with TRBD2. The CDR3 contains 15 residues. Per germline, CDR1 SGHVS and CDR2 FNYEAQ. V shed 5 bases and J 5 bases; nucleotides not matched to a gene: 7. The CDR3 DNA sequence: TGTGCCAGCAGCGCGTCTAGCGGGAGGGCCCACGAGCAGTACTTC. Translating gives CASSASSGRAHEQYF.